This T cell receptor beta chain was captured in a study of CD8+CD57+ T cells in acquired aplastic anemia. Findings and limits, study-wide: Significance was not reached for CD8+ Simpson's diversity between patients and controls.

Genomic DNA, the template, was used for profiling of the TCR beta VDJ and CDR3. One entry per CDR3 protein results from TCRdb running MiXCR on the reads. This sample has about 160,000 distinct CDR3 sequences, with about half found just once. CDR1 is MGHRA, CDR2 YSYEKL, per germline. The CDR3 is 13 amino acids. With 4 bases removed from V and 4 bases from J, the gap between germline ends came to 10 bases. A word on this clonotype: Its antigen is still unknown.

Individuals selected for sequencing had exhibited CD8+CD57+ cell expansion on flow cytometry. Sequenced sample: sorted CD4+, CD8+, or CD8+CD57+ T cells (not recorded which) from PBMCs. The clonotype was recovered from a human donor with aplastic anemia. The gene calls are TRBV4-1 and TRBJ1-2; no clear D. The CDR3 protein is CASSRMPLYGYTF. CDR3 coding DNA: TGCGCCAGCAGCCGGATGCCCCTCTATGGCTACACCTTC.